A selection of T cell receptor beta chains follows, all from one sample in a study of shared clonotypes between healthy human individuals. The table came from immunoSEQ multiplex PCR; TCRdb's copy has only in-frame clones and leaves some out. In the table there are roughly 380,000 clones, 90% to 97% of which are singletons. The sequenced sample consisted of memory CD8+ T cells sorted from blood. The receptors shown here come from a man in his thirties or forties in good health. The CDR3 runs from the conserved cysteine through the conserved F or W. The D gene is left open where the match is weak. Not all rows give a size; the values are once, few, many and, for expanded clones, a class.

d_gene: NA
j_gene: TRBJ2-7
len: 17
abundance: NA
v_gene: TRBV6-1
CDR3nt: TGTGCCAGCAGTGAAGAAGTTTACGGGGGCCCCTTTTACGAGCAGTACTTC
CDR3aa: CASSEEVYGGPFYEQYF

d_gene: NA
j_gene: TRBJ2-3
len: 13
abundance: NA
v_gene: TRBV11-3
CDR3nt: TGTGCCAGCAGCTTAGGGGGTGAAGATACGCAGTATTTT
CDR3aa: CASSLGGEDTQYF

d_gene: TRBD2
j_gene: TRBJ2-1
len: 16
abundance: NA
v_gene: TRBV4-1
CDR3nt: TGCGCCAGCAGCCAAAAGAGGGCGGGGGGGGACAATGAGCAGTTCTTC
CDR3aa: CASSQKRAGGDNEQFF

d_gene: TRBD1
j_gene: TRBJ2-3
len: 15
abundance: NA
v_gene: TRBV9
CDR3nt: TGTGCCAGCAGCGTAGGGGGACAGGGGACAGATACGCAGTATTTT
CDR3aa: CASSVGGQGTDTQYF

d_gene: NA
j_gene: TRBJ1-5
len: 15
abundance: NA
v_gene: TRBV11-2
CDR3nt: TGTGCCAGCAGCTTAGATGGGGGGCGTAGGCAGCCCCAGCATTTT
CDR3aa: CASSLDGGRRQPQHF

d_gene: TRBD2
j_gene: TRBJ2-3
len: 20
abundance: NA
v_gene: TRBV14
CDR3nt: TGTGCCAGCAGCCAAGCAATACTAGCGGGAGAGGTCCCCCACACAGATACGCAGTATTTT
CDR3aa: CASSQAILAGEVPHTDTQYF

d_gene: NA
j_gene: TRBJ2-4
len: 13
abundance: NA
v_gene: TRBV6-1
CDR3nt: TGTGCCAGCAGTGAAGGGGCCAAAAACATTCAGTACTTC
CDR3aa: CASSEGAKNIQYF

d_gene: NA
j_gene: TRBJ2-7
len: 13
abundance: NA
v_gene: TRBV19
CDR3nt: TGTGCCAGTTCGATTGAGGGGCACTACGAGCAGTACTTC
CDR3aa: CASSIEGHYEQYF

d_gene: NA
j_gene: TRBJ2-1
len: 14
abundance: NA
v_gene: TRBV5-1
CDR3nt: TGCGCCAGCAGCTTGGCCAATCTCTGGGAGGGGGAGTTCTTC
CDR3aa: CASSLANLWEGEFF

d_gene: TRBD2
j_gene: TRBJ2-3
len: 15
abundance: NA
v_gene: TRBV4-2
CDR3nt: TGTGCCAGCTCCCCGGGACTAACACACACAGATACGCAGTATTTT
CDR3aa: CASSPGLTHTDTQYF

d_gene: NA
j_gene: TRBJ2-3
len: 13
abundance: once
v_gene: TRBV27
CDR3nt: TGTGCCAGCAGTTTATCCCAGCGGGATACGCAGTATTTT
CDR3aa: CASSLSQRDTQYF

d_gene: TRBD1
j_gene: TRBJ1-4
len: 16
abundance: NA
v_gene: TRBV5-6
CDR3nt: TGTGCCAGCAGCTTACTGACAGGGGAGATAAGGGAAAAACTGTTTTTT
CDR3aa: CASSLLTGEIREKLFF

d_gene: TRBD2
j_gene: TRBJ2-7
len: 13
abundance: NA
v_gene: TRBV27
CDR3nt: TGTGCCAGCAGTTTAGATTGGGGGGGCGAGCAGTACTTC
CDR3aa: CASSLDWGGEQYF

d_gene: TRBD1
j_gene: TRBJ2-2
len: 15
abundance: NA
v_gene: TRBV18
CDR3nt: TGTGCCAGCTCACGCGGACAGGTCAACACCGGGGAGCTGTTTTTT
CDR3aa: CASSRGQVNTGELFF

d_gene: TRBD1
j_gene: TRBJ1-1
len: 14
abundance: NA
v_gene: TRBV19
CDR3nt: TGTGCCAGTAGCCCACAGGGGGCGAGGACTGAAGCTTTCTTT
CDR3aa: CASSPQGARTEAFF

d_gene: NA
j_gene: TRBJ1-3
len: 17
abundance: NA
v_gene: TRBV5-4
CDR3nt: TGTGCCAGCAGCGTGGGAGAAGGGCCTCTCTCTGGAAACACCATATATTTT
CDR3aa: CASSVGEGPLSGNTIYF

d_gene: NA
j_gene: TRBJ2-7
len: 13
abundance: NA
v_gene: TRBV4-1
CDR3nt: TGCGCCAGCAGCCACGACAGGACCTACGAGCAGTACTTC
CDR3aa: CASSHDRTYEQYF

d_gene: NA
j_gene: TRBJ2-5
len: 13
abundance: NA
v_gene: TRBV12-5
CDR3nt: TGTGCTAGTGCTCACAAAGGCCAAGAGACCCAGTACTTC
CDR3aa: CASAHKGQETQYF

d_gene: TRBD2
j_gene: TRBJ2-7
len: 15
abundance: NA
v_gene: TRBV19
CDR3nt: TGTGCCAGTAGGCTGAAGACTAGCGGGAGCTACGAGCAGTACTTC
CDR3aa: CASRLKTSGSYEQYF

d_gene: NA
j_gene: TRBJ1-4
len: 15
abundance: NA
v_gene: TRBV15
CDR3nt: TGTGCCACCAGCAGAGATGTACAGGGAAATGAAAAACTGTTTTTT
CDR3aa: CATSRDVQGNEKLFF

d_gene: TRBD1
j_gene: TRBJ1-4
len: 12
abundance: NA
v_gene: TRBV29-1
CDR3nt: TGCAGCGTGGCAGGGGGTAATGAAAAACTGTTTTTT
CDR3aa: CSVAGGNEKLFF

d_gene: NA
j_gene: TRBJ2-3
len: 15
abundance: NA
v_gene: TRBV29-1
CDR3nt: TGCAGCGTCACCGCAAACAGGCCCAACGACGATACGCAGTATTTT
CDR3aa: CSVTANRPNDDTQYF

d_gene: NA
j_gene: TRBJ2-5
len: 8
abundance: NA
v_gene: TRBV30
CDR3nt: TGTGCCTGGGGGACCCAGTACTTC
CDR3aa: CAWGTQYF

d_gene: TRBD2
j_gene: TRBJ2-3
len: 16
abundance: NA
v_gene: TRBV5-4
CDR3nt: TGTGCCAGCAGCTTGGAGGGACTAGCGGGAGCAGATACGCAGTATTTT
CDR3aa: CASSLEGLAGADTQYF

d_gene: TRBD2
j_gene: TRBJ2-1
len: 15
abundance: once
v_gene: TRBV28
CDR3nt: TGTGCCAGCAGAGGCGGGCTAGCGGCCCTCAATGAGCAGTTCTTC
CDR3aa: CASRGGLAALNEQFF

d_gene: TRBD2
j_gene: TRBJ2-3
len: 16
abundance: NA
v_gene: TRBV30
CDR3nt: TGTGCCTGGAGTGGGCTAGCGGGGGGGGGCACAGATACGCAGTATTTT
CDR3aa: CAWSGLAGGGTDTQYF

d_gene: NA
j_gene: TRBJ2-5
len: 14
abundance: NA
v_gene: TRBV5-1
CDR3nt: TGCGCCAGCAGCTTGACCGGGGATCGGGAGACCCAGTACTTC
CDR3aa: CASSLTGDRETQYF

d_gene: TRBD2
j_gene: TRBJ2-1
len: 15
abundance: NA
v_gene: TRBV5-1
CDR3nt: TGCGCCAGCAGTCGACGGGAGGGCCAATCGAATGAGCAGTTCTTC
CDR3aa: CASSRREGQSNEQFF

d_gene: NA
j_gene: TRBJ2-1
len: 12
abundance: NA
v_gene: TRBV6-1
CDR3nt: TGTGCCAGCAGTAAAACTGCCAATGAGCAGTTCTTC
CDR3aa: CASSKTANEQFF

d_gene: NA
j_gene: TRBJ2-7
len: 12
abundance: NA
v_gene: TRBV2
CDR3nt: TGTGCCAGCAGTTACCAAGGGAACGAGCAGTACTTC
CDR3aa: CASSYQGNEQYF

d_gene: NA
j_gene: TRBJ2-7
len: 15
abundance: NA
v_gene: TRBV6-5
CDR3nt: TGTGCCAGCAGTTACTCGACTCAGAATCTCAACGAGCAGTACTTC
CDR3aa: CASSYSTQNLNEQYF

d_gene: NA
j_gene: TRBJ2-7
len: 12
abundance: NA
v_gene: TRBV11-2
CDR3nt: TGTGCCAGCAGCTTAGTAAGGGACGAGCAGTACTTC
CDR3aa: CASSLVRDEQYF

d_gene: TRBD2
j_gene: TRBJ2-3
len: 15
abundance: once
v_gene: TRBV7-2
CDR3nt: TGTGCCAGCAGCTACACTAGCGGATCACAGATAGGGCAGTATTTT
CDR3aa: CASSYTSGSQIGQYF

d_gene: NA
j_gene: TRBJ2-7
len: 15
abundance: NA
v_gene: TRBV28
CDR3nt: TGTGCCAGCAGTTCCGAAGGCCCAGCCAGCTACGAGCAGTACTTC
CDR3aa: CASSSEGPASYEQYF

d_gene: TRBD2
j_gene: TRBJ2-1
len: 13
abundance: NA
v_gene: TRBV2
CDR3nt: TGTGCCAGCAGCGAGGGACTAAGCGATGAGCAGTTCTTC
CDR3aa: CASSEGLSDEQFF

d_gene: NA
j_gene: TRBJ1-2
len: 18
abundance: NA
v_gene: TRBV18
CDR3nt: TGTGCCAGCTCTCGGGGGGGGGCCCTCGGATCCGCTAACTATGGCTACACCTTC
CDR3aa: CASSRGGALGSANYGYTF

d_gene: NA
j_gene: TRBJ2-6
len: 14
abundance: NA
v_gene: TRBV10-2
CDR3nt: TGCGCCAGCAGTGTAGACTCCCGGGCCAACGTCCTGACTTTC
CDR3aa: CASSVDSRANVLTF

d_gene: NA
j_gene: TRBJ1-1
len: 14
abundance: NA
v_gene: TRBV19
CDR3nt: TGTGCCAGTAGTATGGACAGATTGAACACTGAAGCTTTCTTT
CDR3aa: CASSMDRLNTEAFF

d_gene: NA
j_gene: TRBJ2-2
len: 14
abundance: NA
v_gene: TRBV19
CDR3nt: TGTGCCAGTAGTATAGGGGGTAACACCGGGGAGCTGTTTTTT
CDR3aa: CASSIGGNTGELFF

d_gene: TRBD1
j_gene: TRBJ1-1
len: 15
abundance: NA
v_gene: TRBV28
CDR3nt: TGTGCCAGCAGTTTCTGGACAGGGAGGAACACTGAAGCTTTCTTT
CDR3aa: CASSFWTGRNTEAFF

d_gene: NA
j_gene: TRBJ2-7
len: 14
abundance: NA
v_gene: TRBV6-1
CDR3nt: TGTGCCAGCATCCGAAAAGCGGGTGGCTACGAGCAGTACTTC
CDR3aa: CASIRKAGGYEQYF

d_gene: NA
j_gene: TRBJ2-5
len: 15
abundance: NA
v_gene: TRBV6-6
CDR3nt: TGTGCCAGCAGTGACCTTAGGGGCTCGGGAGAGACCCAGTACTTC
CDR3aa: CASSDLRGSGETQYF

d_gene: NA
j_gene: TRBJ2-2
len: 11
abundance: NA
v_gene: TRBV20-1
CDR3nt: TGCAGCACTACCTATTCCGGGGAGCTGTTTTTT
CDR3aa: CSTTYSGELFF

d_gene: NA
j_gene: TRBJ2-5
len: 14
abundance: NA
v_gene: TRBV29-1
CDR3nt: TGCAGCGGCCTCCGTGGAGGGGCCCAAGAGACCCAGTACTTC
CDR3aa: CSGLRGGAQETQYF

d_gene: TRBD2
j_gene: TRBJ2-2
len: 14
abundance: NA
v_gene: TRBV2
CDR3nt: TGTGCCAGCAGTGTTACTAGCGGGAGCGGGGAGCTGTTTTTT
CDR3aa: CASSVTSGSGELFF

d_gene: NA
j_gene: TRBJ1-1
len: 11
abundance: NA
v_gene: TRBV19
CDR3nt: TGTGCCAGTAGACAGAACACTGAAGCTTTCTTT
CDR3aa: CASRQNTEAFF

d_gene: TRBD2
j_gene: TRBJ2-1
len: 14
abundance: NA
v_gene: TRBV2
CDR3nt: TGTGCCAGCAGAGGACTAGCGGCCTACAATGAGCAGTTCTTC
CDR3aa: CASRGLAAYNEQFF

d_gene: NA
j_gene: TRBJ2-5
len: 13
abundance: NA
v_gene: TRBV4-2
CDR3nt: TGTGCCAGCAGCCCGGGGCCTCAAGAGACCCAGTACTTC
CDR3aa: CASSPGPQETQYF

d_gene: TRBD2
j_gene: TRBJ2-1
len: 18
abundance: NA
v_gene: TRBV28
CDR3nt: TGTGCCAGCAGAGTTGGGACTAGCGGGAGAGGGTTTGACAATGAGCAGTTCTTC
CDR3aa: CASRVGTSGRGFDNEQFF

d_gene: TRBD2
j_gene: TRBJ2-1
len: 16
abundance: NA
v_gene: TRBV19
CDR3nt: TGTGCCAGTAGTACTAGCGGGAGGGCCCCCTACAATGAGCAGTTCTTC
CDR3aa: CASSTSGRAPYNEQFF

d_gene: NA
j_gene: TRBJ1-3
len: 15
abundance: NA
v_gene: TRBV4-1
CDR3nt: TGCGCCAGCAGCCAAGGATTGGGACTGCGAAACACCATATATTTT
CDR3aa: CASSQGLGLRNTIYF

d_gene: NA
j_gene: TRBJ2-3
len: 18
abundance: NA
v_gene: TRBV21-1
CDR3nt: TGTGCCAGCAGCAAAGGTTGGCCCGGACTACGACGATCAGATACGCAGTATTTT
CDR3aa: CASSKGWPGLRRSDTQYF

d_gene: NA
j_gene: TRBJ1-3
len: 16
abundance: NA
v_gene: TRBV6-5
CDR3nt: TGTGCCAGCAGTTACCACCAACAGGGCCCTGGAAACACCATATATTTT
CDR3aa: CASSYHQQGPGNTIYF

d_gene: NA
j_gene: TRBJ2-6
len: 16
abundance: once
v_gene: TRBV9
CDR3nt: TGTGCCAGCAGCGTAGGAGGGGTTTCTGGGGCCAACGTCCTGACTTTC
CDR3aa: CASSVGGVSGANVLTF

d_gene: NA
j_gene: TRBJ2-1
len: 15
abundance: NA
v_gene: TRBV7-3
CDR3nt: TGTGCCAGCAGCTTCTTCAGCGGCCCAGACAATGAGCAGTTCTTC
CDR3aa: CASSFFSGPDNEQFF

d_gene: NA
j_gene: TRBJ1-1
len: 13
abundance: NA
v_gene: TRBV7-9
CDR3nt: TGTGCCAGCAGCTCGGGACGCAGGACTGAAGCTTTCTTT
CDR3aa: CASSSGRRTEAFF

d_gene: TRBD1
j_gene: TRBJ2-5
len: 15
abundance: NA
v_gene: TRBV11-2
CDR3nt: TGTGCCAGCACACTAGACAGGGGGCGGGAAGAGACCCAGTACTTC
CDR3aa: CASTLDRGREETQYF

d_gene: TRBD2
j_gene: TRBJ2-7
len: 15
abundance: NA
v_gene: TRBV5-1
CDR3nt: TGCGCCAGCAGTTCGTTAGCGGGAGTAACCTACGAGCAGTACTTC
CDR3aa: CASSSLAGVTYEQYF